One and the same sample provided the 23 T cell receptor beta chains below, sequenced in a study of T cell responses to AZD1222 COVID-19 vaccine. The data were produced by immunoSEQ multiplex PCR, yet TCRdb's version contains in-frame clones alone and is incomplete. The sample lists more than 85,000 clones; around 86% were seen once. Sequenced material: peripheral blood, taken on day 0 of AZD1222 vaccination. The origin of the receptors is an adult in good health.

This clone was detected a few times. This rearrangement joins TRBV11-3 to TRBJ2-7; TRBD1 matches at 7 bases. CDR1 and CDR2 from the germline V gene are SGHNT and YENEEA. V dropped 4 bases and J dropped 5; count of bases not matched to a gene: 14. This CDR3 contains 16 residues. The DNA of the CDR3 is TGTGCCAGCAGCTCCAATCTACTGACAGGGAGCCACGAGCAGTACTTC. Its protein product is CASSSNLLTGSHEQYF.

The CDR3 region has the DNA TGTGCCAGCAGTTACCCGCGCGCGCCTCACACTGAAGCTTTCTTT. Translating gives CASSYPRAPHTEAFF. J is TRBJ1-1 and V is TRBV6-5; D is ambiguous. Germline lookup yields CDR1 MNHEY and CDR2 SVGAGI. V lost 2 bases and J lost 3, with 13 bases in between. The CDR3 totals 15 residues.

The chain joins TRBV3-1 (or the pseudogene TRBV3-2) to TRBJ2-7, with TRBD2 identical over 8 bases. The V gene's germline CDR1 is LGHDT and CDR2 YNNKEL (reference sequence). CDR3 length: 15 amino acids. V dropped 1 base and J dropped 3; count of bases not matched to a gene: 5. CDR3 in amino acids: CASSQGLAGHYEQYF. As DNA, the CDR3 is TGTGCCAGCAGCCAAGGCCTAGCGGGTCACTACGAGCAGTACTTC.

The chain combines TRBV18 with TRBJ2-5; 8 positions agree with TRBD1. Germline values: CDR1 KGHSH, CDR2 LQKENI. The CDR3 spans 17 residues. Unmatched junction bases numbered 13, after V lost 2 bases and J lost 5 bases. CDR3 sequence: CASSPTVTSQGDETQYF. The CDR3 DNA is TGTGCCAGCTCACCAACAGTGACATCACAGGGGGACGAGACCCAGTACTTC. The full variable domain, its missing parts supplied by reference TRBV18 and TRBJ2-5, is NAGVMQNPRHLVRRRGQEARLRCSPMKGHSHVYWYRQLPEEGLKFMVYLQKENIIDESGMPKERFSAEFPKEGPSILRIQQVVRGDSAAYFCASSPTVTSQGDETQYFGPGTRLLVL.

The chain uses TRBV11-3 and TRBJ1-5; D remains ambiguous. This CDR3 spans 13 amino acids. Germline CDR1 and CDR2: SGHNT and YENEEA. The germline V and J ends were trimmed by 1 base and 5 bases, with 6 bases remaining between them. The CDR3 DNA reads TGTGCCAGCAGCTTAGGCCCGGATCAGCCCCAGCATTTT. It yields the protein CASSLGPDQPQHF.

This chain connects TRBV28 to TRBJ2-2; possibly TRBD2 for D (6 bases). This CDR3 region has 15 residues. V lost 3 bases to trimming and J lost 1 base, with 9 bases between them. Germline CDR1 reads MDHEN; CDR2 reads SYDVKM. The DNA of the CDR3 is TGTGCCAGCAGTTTGGGTAGCGGGAACACCGGGGAGCTGTTTTTT. This translates into CASSLGSGNTGELFF.

This clone was picked up one time. The chain is built from TRBV5-1 and TRBJ1-4; D uncertain. This CDR3 is built from 15 residues. V was clipped by 4 bases and J by 3 bases, with 13 bases between them. CDR1 SGHRS and CDR2 YFSETQ come from the germline V gene. DNA for the CDR3: TGCGCCAGCAGCAACTCCGGGGTATCTAATGAAAAACTGTTTTTT. This encodes CASSNSGVSNEKLFF. Full variable domain (rest looked up from reference TRBV5-1 and TRBJ1-4): KAGVTQTPRYLIKTRGQQVTLSCSPISGHRSVSWYQQTPGQGLQFLFEYFSETQRNKGNFPGRFSGRQFSNSRSEMNVSTLELGDSALYLCASSNSGVSNEKLFFGSGTQLSVL.

The chain has TRBV7-2 and TRBJ1-3; D unresolved. The V end lost 5 bases, the J end lost 0 bases, and 8 bases lay between the germline ends. Per the germline V gene, CDR1 is SGHTA and CDR2 is FQGNSA. CDR3 length: 14 amino acids. The DNA for the CDR3 is TGTGCCAGCAGCCCCGGCGGCTCTGGAAACACCATATATTTT. Translation: CASSPGGSGNTIYF. The variable domain in full, completed from reference TRBV7-2 and TRBJ1-3, reads GAGVSQSPSNKVTEKGKDVELRCDPISGHTALYWYRQSLGQGLEFLIYFQGNSAPDKSGLPSDRFSAERTGGSVSTLTIQRTQQEDSAVYLCASSPGGSGNTIYFGEGSWLTVV.

The chain has TRBV10-1 and TRBJ1-1, with D perhaps TRBD1 (5 bases). Trimming removed 2 bases from V and 1 base from J, with 8 bases in between. The CDR3 spans 14 residues. Germline V gene lookup returns CDR1 WNHNN and CDR2 SYGVQD (reference sequence). The DNA of the CDR3 is TGCGCCAGCAGTGAGACGGGGGAGAACACTGAAGCTTTCTTT. It encodes CASSETGENTEAFF.

The chain couples TRBV4-1 to TRBJ2-7; no clear D. The V end lost 1 base, the J end lost 7 bases, and 5 bases lay between the germline ends. Germline CDR1 MGHRA, CDR2 YSYEKL. CDR3 length equals 11 residues. Written as DNA, the CDR3 is TGCGCCAGCAGCCAAGGTATAGAGCAGTACTTC. The encoded protein is CASSQGIEQYF.

Comments on this clone: Other DNA sequences in this specimen translate into the identical CDR3. The V gene is TRBV7-3, the J gene TRBJ2-2, with a tentative D call TRBD2 (6 bases). Looked up from germline, CDR1 is SGHTA and CDR2 is FQGTGA. The ends were cut back, 1 base at V and 4 bases at J, with 19 bases in the middle. This CDR3 is 18 amino acids long. The CDR3 DNA reads TGTGCCAGCAGCTTAAAGGGCGGGGACCCGTGGGGCACCGGGGAGCTGTTTTTT. Its protein product is CASSLKGGDPWGTGELFF.

The chain has TRBV5-4 and TRBJ1-5; D is perhaps TRBD1 (5 bases). The V gene's germline CDR1 is SGHNT and CDR2 YYREEE (reference sequence). The CDR3 spans 14 residues. The ends were cut back, 5 bases at V and 6 bases at J, with 15 bases in the middle. The CDR3: CASSIGGRSQPQHF. CDR3 sequence (DNA): TGTGCCAGCAGTATTGGGGGAAGGAGTCAGCCCCAGCATTTT.

This chain connects TRBV14 to TRBJ2-2; 10 bases are shared with TRBD2. CDR1 SGHDN and CDR2 FVKESK come from the germline V gene. This CDR3 spans 16 amino acids. The V gene end was trimmed by 1 base and the J gene end by 1 base; junction bases not matched to a gene: 0. DNA for the CDR3: TGTGCCAGCAGCCAAGGACTAGCGGGGAACACCGGGGAGCTGTTTTTT. It yields the protein CASSQGLAGNTGELFF.

The V gene is TRBV6-6, the J gene TRBJ2-5, with 7 bases fitting TRBD1. Per the germline V gene, CDR1 is MNHNY and CDR2 is SVGAGI (reference sequence). The trim removed 5 bases at V and 5 bases at J, leaving 14 bases unmatched. The CDR3 runs to 16 residues. The CDR3 loop is CASSLFDRVGWETQYF. DNA for the CDR3: TGTGCCAGCAGTCTATTTGACAGGGTTGGTTGGGAGACCCAGTACTTC.

This chain links TRBV19 with TRBJ2-7; 7 bases agree with TRBD2. The CDR3 is 13 residues long. CDR1 and CDR2 (germline): LNHDA, SQIVND (reference sequence). V was pared by 9 bases and J by 4 bases, with 9 bases of the junction left unmatched. CDR3 loop: CASGGRGLYEQYF. CDR3 in DNA: TGTGCCAGCGGTGGGAGGGGCCTTTACGAGCAGTACTTC.

The V call is TRBV7-9, the J call TRBJ2-1; 14 bases are shared with TRBD2. The CDR3 spans 17 residues. V dropped 0 bases and J dropped 5; count of bases not matched to a gene: 3. CDR1 and CDR2 (germline): SEHNR, FQNEAQ (reference sequence). CDR3 nucleotide sequence: TGTGCCAGCAGCTTAGCCCCGGGACTAGCGGGAGACAATGAGCAGTTCTTC. This gives the protein CASSLAPGLAGDNEQFF.

The DNA for the CDR3 is TGTGCCTGGAGGAGAAACTCTGACTATGGCTACACCTTC. Its protein product is CAWRRNSDYGYTF. The chain links TRBV30 to TRBJ1-2; no clear D. This CDR3 is 13 amino acids long. The V and J ends lost 3 bases and 3 bases respectively, with 11 bases between them. Germline CDR1 GTSNPN, CDR2 SVGIG (reference sequence).

The chain joins TRBV3-1 (or the pseudogene TRBV3-2) to TRBJ2-5; 16 nucleotides agree with TRBD2. Trimming took 4 bases from V and 5 from J; bases not matched to a gene: 10. The CDR3 contains 18 residues. Germline V gives CDR1 LGHDT, CDR2 YNNKEL (reference sequence). The CDR3 DNA follows: TGTGCCAGCAGCCGGGGACTAGCGGGAGGGCCCTTAATGGAGACCCAGTACTTC. Protein sequence: CASSRGLAGGPLMETQYF.

The V and J genes are TRBV10-1 and TRBJ2-7; TRBD1 matches at 9 bases. The CDR3 covers 15 residues. J was trimmed by 0 bases and V by 3 bases; bases with no gene match: 3. Germline-derived CDR1 and CDR2 are WNHNN and SYGVQD (reference sequence). The CDR3 sequence is CASSEGTGSSYEQYF. CDR3 sequence (DNA): TGCGCCAGCAGTGAAGGGACAGGGAGCTCCTACGAGCAGTACTTC.

The chain links TRBV29-1 to TRBJ2-7, with 7 nucleotides matching TRBD1. J lost 7 bases, V lost 3 bases, and 9 bases had no gene match. The CDR3 has 13 residues. Germline CDR1 is SQVTM and CDR2 is ANQGSEA. CDR3 bases: TGCAGCGTTGAGTGGCAGGGGGAAAGGGAGCAGTACTTC. Translated, it gives CSVEWQGEREQYF.

The chain couples TRBV5-1 to TRBJ2-1, with 14 bases that match TRBD2. Looked up from germline, CDR1 is SGHRS and CDR2 is YFSETQ. V trimming: 3 bases; J trimming: 4 bases; junction bases outside the gene matches: 6. This CDR3 contains 17 residues. The DNA for the CDR3 is TGCGCCAGCAGCTCGGGGACTAGCGGGAGCATTTACAATGAGCAGTTCTTC. Translated, it gives CASSSGTSGSIYNEQFF.

V usage is TRBV3-1 (or the pseudogene TRBV3-2) and J usage is TRBJ1-4; D is undetermined. The CDR3 has 15 residues. CDR1 and CDR2 (germline): LGHDT, YNNKEL (reference sequence). Trimming took 1 base from V and 3 from J, leaving 9 bases between them. In nucleotides, the CDR3 is TGTGCCAGCAGCCAAGTCCGGGCCTCTAATGAAAAACTGTTTTTT. It specifies CASSQVRASNEKLFF.

Only a few counts were recorded for this clone. This chain uses TRBV5-6 with TRBJ1-2, with D unresolved. CDR1 is SGHDT and CDR2 is YYEEEE in the germline V gene. This CDR3 contains 12 residues. V was shortened by 5 bases and J by 8 bases, with 13 bases between the two germline ends. The CDR3: CASRPGLRGYTF. Here the CDR3 DNA reads TGTGCCAGCAGACCCGGGCTCAGGGGCTACACCTTC.